The rows below give T cell receptor beta chains drawn from one sample of a study of blood T cell repertoires in COVID-19. Profiled with immunoSEQ multiplex PCR; TCRdb holds only in-frame clones, not every one. The sample lists about 77,000 clones; approximately 88% were seen once. Sequencing was carried out using peripheral blood. The receptors shown here come from a woman aged 80 or over with acute or convalescent COVID-19. CDR3s include the opening cysteine and the closing phenylalanine or tryptophan. A D gene is named only where the DNA matches it firmly. Size values are once, few and many counts, or a class for expanded clones, and some rows have none.

clone size	CDR3 length	V gene	J gene	D gene	CDR3 protein	CDR3 DNA
NA	19	TRBV21-1	TRBJ1-6	NA	CASSSAYLGGTGCSSPLHF	TGTGCCAGCAGCTCGGCCTACCTTGGGGGGACAGGGTGTAGCTCACCCCTCCACTTT
NA	17	TRBV5-1	TRBJ2-3	TRBD2	CASSSALLAAQADTQYF	TGCGCCAGCAGCTCCGCGTTACTAGCGGCCCAGGCAGATACGCAGTATTTT
NA	16	TRBV19	TRBJ2-2	NA	CASSIYLGTNTGELFF	TGTGCCAGTAGTATTTATCTCGGGACGAACACCGGGGAGCTGTTTTTT
NA	11	TRBV6-6	TRBJ1-1	NA	CASSMGQEAFF	TGTGCCAGCAGTATGGGGCAGGAAGCTTTCTTT
NA	12	TRBV11-2	TRBJ1-2	NA	CASSRDSYGYTF	TGTGCCAGCAGCCGCGACAGCTATGGCTACACCTTC
NA	13	TRBV19	TRBJ1-1	TRBD1	CASSYRDRPEAFF	TGTGCCAGTAGTTACCGGGACAGGCCTGAAGCTTTCTTT
NA	15	TRBV5-4	TRBJ2-7	TRBD2	CASSPGVAGNYEQYF	TGTGCCAGCAGCCCCGGGGTAGCGGGAAACTACGAGCAGTACTTC
NA	15	TRBV9	TRBJ1-3	TRBD1	CASSVRQGYGNTIYF	TGTGCCAGCAGCGTACGACAGGGGTATGGAAACACCATATATTTT
NA	16	TRBV9	TRBJ2-1	TRBD2	CASSVVSLAVGTEQFF	TGTGCCAGCAGCGTAGTGTCTCTAGCGGTAGGCACTGAGCAGTTCTTC
NA	16	TRBV2	TRBJ2-3	TRBD2	CASSIGTSGSTDTQYF	TGTGCCAGCAGTATTGGGACTAGCGGGAGTACAGATACGCAGTATTTT
few	15	TRBV18	TRBJ2-1	TRBD2	CASSQRGSSYNEQFF	TGTGCCAGCTCACAGCGGGGGAGCTCCTACAATGAGCAGTTCTTC
NA	14	TRBV6-5	TRBJ2-5	TRBD2	CASRASGSGETQYF	TGTGCCAGCAGGGCTAGCGGGAGTGGAGAGACCCAGTACTTC
NA	16	TRBV18	TRBJ1-1	TRBD1	CASSPDLGQGGPEAFF	TGTGCCAGCTCACCCGACCTGGGACAGGGAGGCCCTGAAGCTTTCTTT
NA	16	TRBV19	TRBJ2-3	NA	CASSIAVTGKTDTQYF	TGTGCCAGTAGTATTGCTGTCACAGGCAAGACAGATACGCAGTATTTT
NA	17	TRBV30	TRBJ1-6	NA	CAASESKNRVRNSPLHF	TGTGCCGCCTCCGAATCCAAGAACAGGGTTCGGAATTCACCCCTCCACTTT
NA	13	TRBV6-5	TRBJ2-7	TRBD2	CAITSGRAHEQYF	TGTGCCATCACTAGCGGGAGGGCCCACGAGCAGTACTTC
NA	16	TRBV2	TRBJ1-2	TRBD1	CASSPPTGQLNYGYTF	TGTGCCAGCAGCCCGCCTACGGGACAGCTAAACTATGGCTACACCTTC
NA	16	TRBV19	TRBJ1-3	TRBD1	CASSKGQGGSGNTIYF	TGTGCCAGTAGTAAGGGACAGGGAGGTTCTGGAAACACCATATATTTT
NA	15	TRBV6-5	TRBJ1-1	TRBD1	CASSYLGQGSAEAFF	TGTGCCAGCAGTTACTTGGGACAGGGGTCGGCTGAAGCTTTCTTT
NA	15	TRBV30	TRBJ1-2	NA	CAWSPWTAMDYGYTF	TGTGCCTGGAGTCCGTGGACTGCAATGGACTATGGCTACACCTTC
NA	11	TRBV19	TRBJ1-2	NA	CASSFLGGYTF	TGTGCCAGTAGTTTTCTGGGCGGCTACACCTTC
NA	13	TRBV7-2	TRBJ2-5	NA	CASSLGRVETQYF	TGTGCCAGCAGCTTGGGCAGGGTCGAGACCCAGTACTTC
NA	16	TRBV28	TRBJ2-3	TRBD1	CASSLSTGVIADTQYF	TGTGCCAGCAGTTTATCAACAGGGGTAATAGCAGATACGCAGTATTTT
few	16	TRBV11-2	TRBJ2-3	TRBD2	CASSPIAAGSTDTQYF	TGTGCCAGCAGCCCAATAGCAGCGGGGAGCACAGATACGCAGTATTTT
NA	14	TRBV29-1	TRBJ2-7	TRBD2	CSVGRGGGEYEQYF	TGCAGCGTCGGTCGGGGCGGGGGGGAATACGAGCAGTACTTC
NA	13	TRBV18	TRBJ2-7	TRBD1	CASSQGGRDEQYF	TGTGCCAGCTCACAAGGGGGCAGGGACGAGCAGTACTTC
NA	15	TRBV7-2	TRBJ2-1	TRBD2	CASRPGGSSYNEQFF	TGTGCCAGCAGACCCGGGGGGAGCTCCTACAATGAGCAGTTCTTC
NA	16	TRBV15	TRBJ2-1	TRBD2	CATSRVGLAGNNEQFF	TGTGCCACCAGCAGAGTAGGACTAGCGGGAAACAATGAGCAGTTCTTC
NA	16	TRBV18	TRBJ1-1	TRBD1	CASSPKQQGEGTEAFF	TGTGCCAGCTCACCCAAGCAACAGGGGGAAGGCACTGAAGCTTTCTTT
few	16	TRBV6-2/TRBV6-3	TRBJ2-3	TRBD2	CASSTVAGVVPDTQYF	TGTGCCAGCAGCACCGTAGCGGGAGTGGTTCCAGATACGCAGTATTTT
NA	13	TRBV7-9	TRBJ2-7	NA	CASSGDSSYEQYF	TGTGCCAGCAGCGGGGACTCCTCCTACGAGCAGTACTTC
NA	12	TRBV2	TRBJ2-5	NA	CASVRLTETQYF	TGTGCCAGCGTCAGACTAACGGAGACCCAGTACTTC
NA	15	TRBV11-3	TRBJ2-3	TRBD1	CASSPRQGGTDTQYF	TGTGCCAGCAGCCCTCGACAGGGAGGCACAGATACGCAGTATTTT
NA	14	TRBV3-1/TRBV3-2	TRBJ1-2	NA	CASSQVSSSYGYTF	TGTGCCAGCAGCCAAGTTAGTTCTTCCTATGGCTACACCTTC
NA	12	TRBV12-3/TRBV12-4	TRBJ1-1	NA	CASNQGITEAFF	TGTGCCAGCAATCAGGGCATCACTGAAGCTTTCTTT
NA	13	TRBV14	TRBJ1-2	NA	CASSPGYRYGYTF	TGTGCCAGCAGCCCCGGGTATCGCTATGGCTACACCTTC
NA	14	TRBV14	TRBJ1-1	NA	CASSQDLHSPEAFF	TGTGCCAGCAGCCAAGATTTGCATAGTCCTGAAGCTTTCTTT
NA	16	TRBV6-5	TRBJ1-4	TRBD1	CASSYSGTGGGEKLFF	TGTGCCAGCAGTTACTCCGGGACAGGGGGCGGTGAAAAACTGTTTTTT
NA	15	TRBV5-1	TRBJ2-2	NA	CASSLATHNTGELFF	TGCGCCAGCAGCTTGGCCACACACAACACCGGGGAGCTGTTTTTT
NA	14	TRBV9	TRBJ1-4	TRBD1	CASSFRGSNEKLFF	TGTGCCAGCAGCTTCAGGGGGTCTAATGAAAAACTGTTTTTT
NA	16	TRBV7-2	TRBJ2-5	NA	CASSLAGAPDGETQYF	TGTGCCAGCAGCTTAGCTGGGGCCCCGGACGGAGAGACCCAGTACTTC
NA	14	TRBV2	TRBJ2-7	NA	CASSVLRQSYEQYF	TGTGCCAGCAGTGTTCTGAGACAGTCCTACGAGCAGTACTTC
NA	13	TRBV5-1	TRBJ1-1	NA	CASSRGTDTEAFF	TGCGCCAGCAGCCGGGGGACGGACACTGAAGCTTTCTTT
NA	14	TRBV7-9	TRBJ2-7	NA	CASSFLGQTYEQYF	TGTGCCAGCAGCTTTTTAGGACAGACCTACGAGCAGTACTTC
NA	12	TRBV7-2	TRBJ1-1	NA	CASSFQMTEAFF	TGTGCCAGCAGCTTCCAGATGACTGAAGCTTTCTTT